These T cell receptor beta chains were read from a single sample in a study of cytomegalovirus exposure and HLA in healthy donors. Sequencing used immunoSEQ multiplex PCR; TCRdb keeps in-frame clones, though not all of them. This sample has about 180,000 clones, with approximately 87% found just once. Sequenced material: PBMCs. Receptors originate from a woman aged 25-40 years in good health and CMV-seronegative. The conserved cysteine and the conserved F or W are not part of the CDR3 here. Fields, in order: D gene, clone size, V gene, J gene, CDR3 protein. The D gene is left open where the match is weak. Rows give clone size only sometimes, using once, few, many, or a class for an expanded clone.

.,.,TRBV4-3,TRBJ2-7,ASSQMRVESIYEQY
.,.,TRBV6-6,TRBJ2-2,ASSTTDTGELF
.,few,TRBV11-2,TRBJ1-1,ASSPTPPGQNAEAF
.,.,TRBV4-1,TRBJ1-6,ASSQGNSYNSPLH
TRBD2,.,TRBV2,TRBJ2-7,ASRSSGGSYEQY
TRBD1,.,TRBV7-9,TRBJ1-2,ASSLAGTGGNYGYT
.,.,TRBV4-2,TRBJ1-2,ASSQGQGYGYT
TRBD1,.,TRBV4-1,TRBJ1-1,ASSLVGTGGAEAF
.,.,TRBV6-5,TRBJ1-2,ASFGGNGYT
.,.,TRBV25-1,TRBJ1-2,ASSEYGQNYGYT
TRBD2,.,TRBV7-6,TRBJ2-7,ASSLLAGAYEQY
.,.,TRBV4-2,TRBJ2-7,ASSQERVAAYEQY
.,.,TRBV4-1,TRBJ2-1,ASSQVGLAQDEQF
TRBD1,.,TRBV6-6,TRBJ1-5,ASSWTGLHQPQH
.,.,TRBV27,TRBJ1-2,ASSSGASYRGYT
.,once,TRBV30,TRBJ2-5,AWSYRQYQETQY
.,.,TRBV5-6,TRBJ1-2,ASSFRGYGYT
.,few,TRBV4-2,TRBJ1-1,ASSQDKGHEAF
TRBD2,.,TRBV14,TRBJ2-3,ASSQDLAGGTDTQY
TRBD1,.,TRBV5-4,TRBJ1-2,ASSLWTGLRGYT
.,.,TRBV4-1,TRBJ1-1,ASSQGGGRRRNTEAF
.,.,TRBV30,TRBJ1-2,AWSLMRLGYT
TRBD1,.,TRBV5-8,TRBJ1-2,ASSLVLGDRVYGYT
TRBD1,.,TRBV5-1,TRBJ2-7,ASSLDGQGYEQY
TRBD2,.,TRBV2,TRBJ2-1,ASSAASGGVTEQF
TRBD1,.,TRBV5-6,TRBJ1-1,ASSPPGRGLGDTEAF
TRBD1,.,TRBV6-1,TRBJ1-1,ASSDAWGTGVNTEAF
TRBD1,.,TRBV2,TRBJ1-3,ASSGGATGVGNTIY
TRBD1,once,TRBV15,TRBJ2-1,ATSINDRANNEQF
.,.,TRBV27,TRBJ1-3,ASSLIGNGNTIY
.,once,TRBV11-2,TRBJ1-2,ASSLEKQLYGYT